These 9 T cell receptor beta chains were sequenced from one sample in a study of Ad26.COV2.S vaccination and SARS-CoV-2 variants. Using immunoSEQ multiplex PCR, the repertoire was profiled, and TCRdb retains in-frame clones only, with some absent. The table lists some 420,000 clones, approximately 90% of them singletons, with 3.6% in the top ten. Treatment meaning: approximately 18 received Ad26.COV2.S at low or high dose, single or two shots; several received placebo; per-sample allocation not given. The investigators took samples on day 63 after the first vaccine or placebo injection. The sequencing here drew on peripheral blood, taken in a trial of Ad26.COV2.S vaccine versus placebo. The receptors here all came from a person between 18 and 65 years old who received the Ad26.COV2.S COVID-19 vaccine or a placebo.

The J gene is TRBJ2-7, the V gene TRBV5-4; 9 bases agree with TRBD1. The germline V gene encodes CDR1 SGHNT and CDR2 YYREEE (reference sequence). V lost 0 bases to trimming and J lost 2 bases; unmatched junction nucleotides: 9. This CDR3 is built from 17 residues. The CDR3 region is CASSLVPTGGSAYEQYF. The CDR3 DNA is TGTGCCAGCAGCTTGGTACCTACAGGGGGCAGCGCCTACGAGCAGTACTTC.

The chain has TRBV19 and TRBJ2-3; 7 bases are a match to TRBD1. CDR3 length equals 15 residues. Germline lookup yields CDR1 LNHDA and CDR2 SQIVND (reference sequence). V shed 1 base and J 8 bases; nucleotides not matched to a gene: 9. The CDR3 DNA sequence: TGTGCCAGTAGTATAGCTACAGGGGTACAGGGTACGCAGTATTTT. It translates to CASSIATGVQGTQYF.

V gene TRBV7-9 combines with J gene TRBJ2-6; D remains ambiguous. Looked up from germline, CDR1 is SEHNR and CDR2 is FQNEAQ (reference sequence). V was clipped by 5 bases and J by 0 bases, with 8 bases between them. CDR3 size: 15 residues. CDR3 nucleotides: TGTGCCAGCAGCCCCTCCCTCTCTGGGGCCAACGTCCTGACTTTC. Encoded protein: CASSPSLSGANVLTF.

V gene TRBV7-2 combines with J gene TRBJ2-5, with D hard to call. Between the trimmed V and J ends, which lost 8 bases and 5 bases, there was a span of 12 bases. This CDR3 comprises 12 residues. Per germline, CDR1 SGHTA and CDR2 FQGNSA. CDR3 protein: CASSQLWETQYF. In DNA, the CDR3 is TGTGCCAGCTCTCAGCTTTGGGAGACCCAGTACTTC.

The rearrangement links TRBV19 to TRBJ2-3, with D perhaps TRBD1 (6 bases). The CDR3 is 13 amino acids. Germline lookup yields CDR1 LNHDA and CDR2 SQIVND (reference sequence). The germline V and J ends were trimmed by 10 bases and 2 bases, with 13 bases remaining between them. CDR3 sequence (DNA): TGTGCCACTAAGACAGGAGCCACAGATACGCAGTATTTT. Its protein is CATKTGATDTQYF.

In DNA form, the CDR3 reads TGTGCCAGCAGCTTAAAAGGGGACAGGCTTAGGGTCCGCAATCAGCCCCAGCATTTT. Residues: CASSLKGDRLRVRNQPQHF. The V and J genes are TRBV7-3 and TRBJ1-5; 8 bases map to TRBD1. Germline CDR1 SGHTA, CDR2 FQGTGA. CDR3 length: 19 residues. The V segment lost 1 base and the J segment 2 bases; nucleotides outside the gene matches: 13.

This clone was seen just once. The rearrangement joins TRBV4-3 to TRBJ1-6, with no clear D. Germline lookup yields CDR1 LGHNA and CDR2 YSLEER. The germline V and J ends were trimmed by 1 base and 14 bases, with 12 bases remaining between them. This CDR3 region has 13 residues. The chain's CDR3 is CASSQAASLTLHF. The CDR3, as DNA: TGCGCCAGCAGCCAAGCAGCGAGCCTCACCCTCCACTTT.

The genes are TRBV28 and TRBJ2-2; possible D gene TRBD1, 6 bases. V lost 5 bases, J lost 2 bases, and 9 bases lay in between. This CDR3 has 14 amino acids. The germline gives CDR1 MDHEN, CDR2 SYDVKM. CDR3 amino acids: CASSEGQNTGELFF. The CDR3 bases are TGTGCCAGCAGTGAGGGACAAAACACCGGGGAGCTGTTTTTT. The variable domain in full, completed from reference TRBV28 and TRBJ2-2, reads DVKVTQSSRYLVKRTGEKVFLECVQDMDHENMFWYRQDPGLGLRLIYFSYDVKMKEKGDIPEGYSVSREKKERFSLILESASTNQTSMYLCASSEGQNTGELFFGEGSRLTVL.

The CDR3 reads CASSFQPQHF. CDR3 bases: TGCGCCAGCAGCTTTCAGCCCCAGCATTTT. The rearrangement joins TRBV5-1 to TRBJ1-5; no clear D. V was shortened by 2 bases and J by 6 bases, with 0 bases between the two germline ends. The CDR3 spans 10 residues. Germline V gives CDR1 SGHRS, CDR2 YFSETQ. Full variable domain (rest looked up from reference TRBV5-1 and TRBJ1-5): KAGVTQTPRYLIKTRGQQVTLSCSPISGHRSVSWYQQTPGQGLQFLFEYFSETQRNKGNFPGRFSGRQFSNSRSEMNVSTLELGDSALYLCASSFQPQHFGDGTRLSIL.